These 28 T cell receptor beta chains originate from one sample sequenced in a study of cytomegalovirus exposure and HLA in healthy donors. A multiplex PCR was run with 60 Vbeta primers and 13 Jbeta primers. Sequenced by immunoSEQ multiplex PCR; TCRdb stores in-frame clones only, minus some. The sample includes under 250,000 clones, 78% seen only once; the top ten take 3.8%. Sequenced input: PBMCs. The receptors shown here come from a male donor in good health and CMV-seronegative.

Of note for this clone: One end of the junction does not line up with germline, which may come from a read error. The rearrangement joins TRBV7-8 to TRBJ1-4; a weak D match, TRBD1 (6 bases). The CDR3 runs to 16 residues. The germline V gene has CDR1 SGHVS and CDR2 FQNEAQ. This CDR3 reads CASSGRRQVSNEKLFF. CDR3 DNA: TGTGCCAGCAGCGGCCGCAGACAGGTCTCTAACGAAAAACTGTTTTTT.

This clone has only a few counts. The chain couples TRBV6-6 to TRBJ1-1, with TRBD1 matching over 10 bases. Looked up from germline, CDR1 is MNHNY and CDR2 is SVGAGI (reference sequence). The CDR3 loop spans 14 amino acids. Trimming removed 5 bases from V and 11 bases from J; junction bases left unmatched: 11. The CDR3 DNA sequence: TGTGCCAGCAGTGGGACAGGGGCTCCTCCGATGGCTTTCTTT. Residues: CASSGTGAPPMAFF.

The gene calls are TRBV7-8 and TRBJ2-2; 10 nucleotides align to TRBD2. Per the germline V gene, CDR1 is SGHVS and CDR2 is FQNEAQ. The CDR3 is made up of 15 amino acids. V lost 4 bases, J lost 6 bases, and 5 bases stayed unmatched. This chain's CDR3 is CASSWLAGASGELFF. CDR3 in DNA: TGTGCCAGCAGCTGGCTAGCGGGAGCGTCCGGGGAGCTGTTTTTT.

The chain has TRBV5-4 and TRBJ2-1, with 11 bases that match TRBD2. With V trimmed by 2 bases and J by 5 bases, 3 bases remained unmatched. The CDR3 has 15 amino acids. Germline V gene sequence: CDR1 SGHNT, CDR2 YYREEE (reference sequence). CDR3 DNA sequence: TGTGCCAGCAGCTTAGAGGGACTAGCGGACAATGAGCAGTTCTTC. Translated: CASSLEGLADNEQFF.

Written as DNA, the CDR3 is TGTGCCAGCTCATCGGAACGACAAAGTTATGAAAAACTGTTTTTT. It is translated as CASSSERQSYEKLFF. The rearrangement joins TRBV18 to TRBJ1-4; D is uncertain. CDR1 is KGHSH, CDR2 LQKENI, per germline. The CDR3 extends over 15 amino acids. The V end lost 5 bases, the J end lost 6 bases, and 16 bases lay between the germline ends.

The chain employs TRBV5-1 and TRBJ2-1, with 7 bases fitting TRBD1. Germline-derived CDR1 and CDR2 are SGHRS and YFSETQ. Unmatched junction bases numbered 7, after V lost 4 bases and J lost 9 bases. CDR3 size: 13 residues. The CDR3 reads CASSPGQRVEQFF. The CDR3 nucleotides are TGCGCCAGCAGCCCGGGACAGAGGGTTGAGCAGTTCTTC.

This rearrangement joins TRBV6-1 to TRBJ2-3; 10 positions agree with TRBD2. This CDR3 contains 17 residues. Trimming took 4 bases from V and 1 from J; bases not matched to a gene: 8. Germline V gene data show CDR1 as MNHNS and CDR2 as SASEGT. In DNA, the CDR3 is TGTGCCAGCAGTGCCAGTTCCGGGACTAGCGGCACAGATACGCAGTATTTT. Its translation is CASSASSGTSGTDTQYF.

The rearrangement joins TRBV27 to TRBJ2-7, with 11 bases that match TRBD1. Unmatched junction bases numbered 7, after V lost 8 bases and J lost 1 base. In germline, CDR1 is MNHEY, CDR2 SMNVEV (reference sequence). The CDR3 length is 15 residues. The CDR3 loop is CASGQGAEQSYEQYF. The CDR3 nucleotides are TGTGCCAGCGGACAGGGGGCCGAGCAGTCCTACGAGCAGTACTTC.

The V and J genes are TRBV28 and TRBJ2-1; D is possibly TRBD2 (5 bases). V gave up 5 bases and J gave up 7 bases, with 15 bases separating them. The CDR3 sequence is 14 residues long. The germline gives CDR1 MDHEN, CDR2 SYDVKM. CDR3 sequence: CASSPGGTRNEQFF. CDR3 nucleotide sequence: TGTGCCAGCAGTCCTGGCGGCACTAGAAATGAGCAGTTCTTC.

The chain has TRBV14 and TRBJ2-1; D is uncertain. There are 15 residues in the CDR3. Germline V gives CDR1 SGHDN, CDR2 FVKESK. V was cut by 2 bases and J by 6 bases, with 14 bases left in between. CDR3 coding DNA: TGTGCCAGCAGCCAACCACAGAAGATTAGCAATGAGCAGTTCTTC. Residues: CASSQPQKISNEQFF.

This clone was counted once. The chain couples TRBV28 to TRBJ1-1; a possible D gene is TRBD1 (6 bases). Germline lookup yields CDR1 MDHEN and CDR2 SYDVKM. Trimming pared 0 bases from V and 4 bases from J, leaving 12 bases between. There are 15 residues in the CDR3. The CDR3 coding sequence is TGTGCCAGCAGTTTATGGGTGGGGGCGATCACTGAAGCTTTCTTT. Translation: CASSLWVGAITEAFF.

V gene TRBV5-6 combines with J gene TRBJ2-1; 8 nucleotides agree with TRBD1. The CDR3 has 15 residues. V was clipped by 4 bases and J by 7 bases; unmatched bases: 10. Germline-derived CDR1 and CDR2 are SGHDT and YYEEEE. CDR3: CASSPYGTGRNEQFF. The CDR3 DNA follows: TGTGCCAGCAGCCCATACGGGACAGGTAGGAATGAGCAGTTCTTC.

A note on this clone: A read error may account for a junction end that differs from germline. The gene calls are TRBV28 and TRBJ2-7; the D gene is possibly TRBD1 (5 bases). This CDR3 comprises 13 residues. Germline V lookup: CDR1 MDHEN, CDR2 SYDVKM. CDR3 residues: CASSTLDSDPSEF. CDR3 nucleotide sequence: TGTGCCAGCAGCACCCTCGACAGTGACCCCTCAGAATTC.

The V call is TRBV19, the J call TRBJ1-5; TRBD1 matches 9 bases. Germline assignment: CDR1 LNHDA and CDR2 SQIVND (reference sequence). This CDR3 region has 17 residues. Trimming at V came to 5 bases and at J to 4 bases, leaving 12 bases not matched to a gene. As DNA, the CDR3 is TGTGCCAGTAGTCGTTTGACAGGACAGGGGAATAATCAGCCCCAGCATTTT. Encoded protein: CASSRLTGQGNNQPQHF. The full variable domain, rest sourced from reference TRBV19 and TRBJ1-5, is DGGITQSPKYLFRKEGQNVTLSCEQNLNHDAMYWYRQDPGQGLRLIYYSQIVNDFQKGDIAEGYSVSREKKESFPLTVTSAQKNPTAFYLCASSRLTGQGNNQPQHFGDGTRLSIL.

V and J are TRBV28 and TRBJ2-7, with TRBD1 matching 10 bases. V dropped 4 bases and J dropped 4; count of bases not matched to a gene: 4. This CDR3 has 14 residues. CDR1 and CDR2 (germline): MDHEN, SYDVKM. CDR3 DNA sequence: TGTGCCAGCAGTTCCGGACAGGGGGTTTACGAGCAGTACTTC. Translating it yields CASSSGQGVYEQYF.

CDR3: CASSDNSGNTIYF. The CDR3, as DNA: TGTGCCAGCAGCGACAACTCTGGAAACACCATATATTTT. The V gene is TRBV5-6, the J gene TRBJ1-3; D call uncertain. The germline gives CDR1 SGHDT, CDR2 YYEEEE. The ends were cut back, 4 bases at V and 0 bases at J, with 5 bases in the middle. This CDR3 has 13 residues.

The CDR3 loop is CASSGKTGTDTQYF. The CDR3 nucleotides read TGTGCCAGCAGTGGAAAGACAGGCACAGATACGCAGTATTTT. The chain joins TRBV2 to TRBJ2-3; D possibly corresponds to TRBD1 (5 bases). The CDR3 spans 14 residues. The germline gives CDR1 SNHLY, CDR2 FYNNEI. Between the trimmed V and J ends, which lost 4 bases and 1 base, there was a span of 9 bases.

The CDR3 nucleotides are TGTGCCAGCAGTGAAAGGGGCTACGAGCAGTACTTC. Its translation is CASSERGYEQYF. The V call is TRBV6-1, the J call TRBJ2-5; TRBD1 might be the D (5 bases). The end of the DNA fits TRBJ2-7 better, so the J call may be wrong. CDR3 size: 12 residues. Germline V gene lookup returns CDR1 MNHNS and CDR2 SASEGT.

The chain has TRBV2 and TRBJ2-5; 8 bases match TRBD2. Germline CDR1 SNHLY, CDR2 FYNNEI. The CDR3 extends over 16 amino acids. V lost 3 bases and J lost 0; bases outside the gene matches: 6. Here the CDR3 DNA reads TGTGCCAGCAGTGACCCGGGACTAGAGTACCAAGAGACCCAGTACTTC. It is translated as CASSDPGLEYQETQYF.

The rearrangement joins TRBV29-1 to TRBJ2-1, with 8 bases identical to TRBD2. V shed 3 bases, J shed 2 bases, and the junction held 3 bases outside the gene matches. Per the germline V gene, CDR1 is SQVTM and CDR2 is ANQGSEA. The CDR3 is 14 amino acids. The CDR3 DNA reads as TGCAGCGTTGAGATAGCGGGGACCTACAATGAGCAGTTCTTC. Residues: CSVEIAGTYNEQFF.

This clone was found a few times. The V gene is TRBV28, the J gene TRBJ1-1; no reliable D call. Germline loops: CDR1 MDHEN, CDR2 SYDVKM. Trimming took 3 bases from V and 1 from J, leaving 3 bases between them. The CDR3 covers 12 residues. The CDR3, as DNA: TGTGCCAGCAGTTTTCGGAACACTGAAGCTTTCTTT. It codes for CASSFRNTEAFF.

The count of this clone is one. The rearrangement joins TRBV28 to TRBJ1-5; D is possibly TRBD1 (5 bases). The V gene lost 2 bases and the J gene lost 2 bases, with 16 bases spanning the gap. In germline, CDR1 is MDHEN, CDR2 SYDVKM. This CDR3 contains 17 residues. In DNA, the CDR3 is TGTGCCAGCAGTTTAGGGGCTCCAACCCTAGGCAATCAGCCCCAGCATTTT. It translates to CASSLGAPTLGNQPQHF.

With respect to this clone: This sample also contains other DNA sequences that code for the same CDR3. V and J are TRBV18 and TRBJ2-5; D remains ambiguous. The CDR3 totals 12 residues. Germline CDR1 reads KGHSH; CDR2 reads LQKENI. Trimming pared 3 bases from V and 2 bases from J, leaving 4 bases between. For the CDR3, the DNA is TGTGCCAGCTCACCTATTCAAGAGACCCAGTACTTC. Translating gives CASSPIQETQYF.

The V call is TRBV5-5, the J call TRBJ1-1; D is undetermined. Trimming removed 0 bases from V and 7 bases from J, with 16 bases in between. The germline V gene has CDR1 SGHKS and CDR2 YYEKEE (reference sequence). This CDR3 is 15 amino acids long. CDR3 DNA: TGTGCCAGCAGCTTGGGAGGTAGGCGAATCGGTGAAGCTTTCTTT. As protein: CASSLGGRRIGEAFF.

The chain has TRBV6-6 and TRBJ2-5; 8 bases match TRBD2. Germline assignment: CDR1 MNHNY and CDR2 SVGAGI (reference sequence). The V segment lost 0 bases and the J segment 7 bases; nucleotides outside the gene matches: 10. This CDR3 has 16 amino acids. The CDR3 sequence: CASSYSQMGLVGTQYF. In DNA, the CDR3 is TGTGCCAGCAGTTACTCCCAAATGGGACTAGTGGGGACCCAGTACTTC.

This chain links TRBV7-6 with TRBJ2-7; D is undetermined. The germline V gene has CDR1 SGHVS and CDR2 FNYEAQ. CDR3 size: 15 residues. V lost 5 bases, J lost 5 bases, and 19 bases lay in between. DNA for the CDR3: TGTGCCAGCAGCCCCATGGCACAACCAGTCGACGAGCAGTACTTC. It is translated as CASSPMAQPVDEQYF.

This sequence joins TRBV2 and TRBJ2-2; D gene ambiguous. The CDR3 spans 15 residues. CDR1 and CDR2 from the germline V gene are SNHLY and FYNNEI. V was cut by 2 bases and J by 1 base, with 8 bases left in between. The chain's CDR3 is CASSESRMNTGELFF. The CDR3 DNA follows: TGTGCCAGCAGTGAATCGCGGATGAACACCGGGGAGCTGTTTTTT.

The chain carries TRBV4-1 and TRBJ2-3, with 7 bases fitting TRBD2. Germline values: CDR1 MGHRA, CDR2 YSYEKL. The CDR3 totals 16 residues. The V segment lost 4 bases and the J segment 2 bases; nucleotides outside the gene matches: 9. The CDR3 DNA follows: TGCGCCAGCAGCCCCGACCCACTAGCGATCACAGATACGCAGTATTTT. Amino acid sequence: CASSPDPLAITDTQYF.